This T cell receptor beta chain is drawn from a study of beta chain features in type 1 diabetes. Study findings and constraints: Naive, central memory and regulatory TCRB repertoires appeared more similar among patients than healthy donors.

Purity exceeding 98% was reached by all sorted populations. Expressed TCRB transcripts were sequenced, since all the RNA that had been isolated was reverse transcribed. Repertoires were generated with immunoSEQ multiplex PCR, while TCRdb's copy carries only in-frame clones and drops some. The table includes 300,000 to 450,000 clones, around a fifth detected once. Remarks on this clone: Its antigen is not known.

Germline-derived CDR1 and CDR2 are SGHDT and YYEEEE. V lost 4 bases to trimming and J lost 6 bases, with 5 bases between them. This CDR3 region has 11 residues. The receptor was isolated from a woman younger than 35 in good health. Specimen: naive CD4+ T cells from blood. The V and J genes are TRBV5-6 and TRBJ2-1; the D is unclear. The CDR3 reads CASSNFNEQFF. In nucleotides, the CDR3 is TGTGCCAGCAGCAACTTCAATGAGCAGTTCTTC.